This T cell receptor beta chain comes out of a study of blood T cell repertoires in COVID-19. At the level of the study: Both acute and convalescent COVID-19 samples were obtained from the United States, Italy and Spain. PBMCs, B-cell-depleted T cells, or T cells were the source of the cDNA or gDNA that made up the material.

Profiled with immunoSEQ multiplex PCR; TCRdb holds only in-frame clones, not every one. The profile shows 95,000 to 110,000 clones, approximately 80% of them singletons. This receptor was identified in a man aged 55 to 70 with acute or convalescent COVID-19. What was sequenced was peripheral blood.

CDR3 region: CSAKIGPEQYF. Here the CDR3 DNA reads TGCAGTGCCAAGATCGGTCCCGAGCAGTACTTC. The chain couples TRBV20-1 to TRBJ2-7; D gene uncertain. The CDR3 loop spans 11 amino acids. The germline V gene has CDR1 DFQATT and CDR2 SNEGSKA (reference sequence). With 6 bases removed from V and 6 bases from J, the gap between germline ends came to 12 bases.